The entry below gives a single T cell receptor (beta chain) sequence along with its context. The antigen remains unidentified. One end of the junction does not line up with germline, which may come from a read error. TCRdb reprocessed the reads with MiXCR, giving one entry per CDR3 protein. The repertoire consists of about half a million distinct CDR3 sequences, with 40% to 50% occurring once and the leading ten covering around two fifths. This record belongs to a study of T cell repertoires in cytomegalovirus infection. CDR3 size: 17 residues. Germline V CDR1 and CDR2: MGHRA, YSYEKL. The rearrangement links TRBV4-1 to TRBJ2-3; 11 bases line up with TRBD2. Sequenced here: cultured PBMCs, sampled from culture after CMV antigen stimulation. The TCR was taken from a human donor in good health (CMV status not recorded). Some clones in this sample may be carry-over from other donors' samples. The CDR3: CASSQGQGLAGGDTQYF. CDR3 coding DNA: TGTGCCAGCAGCCAAGGCCAAGGGCTAGCGGGGGGTGATACGCAGTATTTT.